The clone carrying this T cell receptor (beta chain) was recorded at least ten times. This record comes from a study of CD8 T cells in ankylosing spondylitis. TCRdb re-analysed the 5' RACE reads in MiXCR, keeping a single row per CDR3 protein. This table holds approximately 69,000 distinct CDR3 sequences, about 5.4% found once. The germline CDR1 and CDR2 sequences are MDHEN and SYDVKM. The V gene end was trimmed by 3 bases and the J gene end by 3 bases; junction bases not matched to a gene: 6. The CDR3 consists of 15 residues. The sample comprised blood, either unsorted or a sorted T cell fraction (not recorded which). The TCR originated in a male donor with ankylosing spondylitis or in good health (not recorded which). This chain links TRBV28 with TRBJ2-7; the match to TRBD1 covers 9 bases. This chain's CDR3 is CASSFTGQGFYEQYF. DNA for the CDR3: TGTGCCAGCAGTTTTACGGGACAGGGATTCTACGAGCAGTACTTC.